Listed here are 30 T cell receptor beta chains from one sample, sequenced in a study of T cells in Graves' hyperthyroidism and ophthalmopathy (dated by TCRdb to about 2019). The library was generated by multiplex PCR. The sequencer listed for this sample is Illumina HiSeq 2000. Amplification of TCR beta CDR3 regions was carried out from RNA transcripts. A first-round RT-PCR of the TCR CDR3 used the HTBI primer set with the Qiagen OneStep RT-PCR kit. TCRdb redid the processing of the public reads, applying fastp at Q25 and MiXCR, and retained in-frame beta chains. Under each unique CDR3 protein, matching rows form one entry showing the most common genes and DNA. This sample holds fewer than 900,000 distinct CDR3 sequences; around 19% were observed only once. The top ten hold 16% of the sample. The source material was blood. The receptors stem from a woman in her forties or fifties with Graves' hyperthyroidism that later progressed to Graves' ophthalmopathy.

This clonotype was detected many times. CDR3 sequence (DNA): TGTGCCAGCAGCCAAGAACCGACAGTGGTTGGGACTGAAGCTTTCTTT. This sequence encodes CASSQEPTVVGTEAFF. The rearrangement uses TRBV14 and TRBJ1-1; tentatively, D is TRBD1 (5 bases). The ends were cut back, 0 bases at V and 5 bases at J, with 16 bases in the middle. CDR1 is SGHDN, CDR2 FVKESK, per germline. The CDR3 totals 16 residues.

This clonotype was observed a few times. The rearrangement joins TRBV6-2 or TRBV6-3 to TRBJ2-1, with TRBD2 matching 8 bases. The CDR3 sequence is 16 residues long. CDR1 is MNHEY, CDR2 SVGEGT, per germline. The junction had 8 bases not matched to a gene; V was cut back by 2 bases and J by 5 bases. DNA of the CDR3: TGTGCCAGCAGTTACGTCGGGGGGGGACTAAACAATGAGCAGTTCTTC. Translating gives CASSYVGGGLNNEQFF.

The sample holds many counts of this clonotype. This chain links TRBV5-1 with TRBJ1-1; D is unclear. This CDR3 region has 14 residues. Trimming stripped 1 base from V and 3 bases from J, with 10 bases between. Germline CDR1 is SGHRS and CDR2 is YFSETQ. CDR3 in amino acids: CASSLRAEDTEAFF. In DNA form, the CDR3 reads TGCGCCAGCAGCTTGAGGGCCGAGGACACTGAAGCTTTCTTT.

The genes are TRBV7-6 and TRBJ2-1; 7 nucleotides align to TRBD1. The germline CDR1 and CDR2 sequences are SGHVS and FNYEAQ. V shed 8 bases and J 2 bases; nucleotides not matched to a gene: 3. CDR3 length equals 13 residues. CDR3 sequence: CASGRGTYNEQFF. The CDR3, as DNA: TGTGCCAGCGGCAGGGGGACCTACAATGAGCAGTTCTTC. Looking up the rest from reference TRBV7-6 and TRBJ2-1 gives the full variable domain: GAGVSQSPRYKVTKRGQDVALRCDPISGHVSLYWYRQALGQGPEFLTYFNYEAQQDKSGLPNDRFSAERPEGSISTLTIQRTEQRDSAMYRCASGRGTYNEQFFGPGTRLTVL.

CDR3 in DNA: TGTGCCACCAGTTATGACAGGGGGCGAGAGACCCAGTACTTC. Translation: CATSYDRGRETQYF. The chain is built from TRBV15 and TRBJ2-5; 10 bases are a match to TRBD1. The junction had 5 bases not matched to a gene; V was cut back by 6 bases and J by 4 bases. The CDR3 covers 14 residues. In germline, CDR1 is LNHNV, CDR2 YYDKDF (reference sequence).

Only a few counts were recorded for this clonotype. The chain carries TRBV7-8 and TRBJ1-3; no clear D gene. The CDR3 is made up of 15 amino acids. V lost 0 bases and J 4 bases, leaving 10 bases between the germline ends. The germline V gene encodes CDR1 SGHVS and CDR2 FQNEAQ. DNA for the CDR3: TGTGCCAGCAGCTTAGCGCTCGGGTCCGGAAACACCATATATTTT. Its translation: CASSLALGSGNTIYF.

This clonotype has at least ten counts. This chain joins TRBV7-3 and TRBJ2-7; D remains unclear. The germline CDR1 and CDR2 sequences are SGHTA and FQGTGA. This CDR3 region has 15 residues. Trimming left V 2 bases short and J 5 bases short, with 16 bases between. The CDR3 sequence is CASSLGGESPHEQYF. CDR3 nucleotide sequence: TGTGCCAGCAGCTTAGGTGGTGAATCCCCCCACGAGCAGTACTTC.

The sample holds a few counts of this clonotype. This chain uses TRBV12-3 or TRBV12-4 with TRBJ1-1; the D is unclear. The CDR3 has 13 residues. The V gene lost 6 bases and the J gene lost 1 base, with 9 bases spanning the gap. The CDR3 sequence is CASRLVGNTEAFF. CDR3 bases: TGTGCCAGCAGGCTGGTAGGGAACACTGAAGCTTTCTTT.

V gene TRBV13 combines with J gene TRBJ1-6; D may be TRBD1 (5 bases). Germline V gives CDR1 PRHDT, CDR2 FYEKMQ (reference sequence). V dropped 6 bases and J dropped 7 bases, with 16 bases sitting between them. The CDR3 covers 15 residues. CDR3 loop: CASRLRGALNSPLHF. CDR3 coding DNA: TGTGCCAGCAGATTGAGAGGGGCTCTCAATTCACCCCTCCACTTT.

This clonotype was observed a few times. The V gene is TRBV4-1, the J gene TRBJ2-1; 8 nucleotides match TRBD2. Germline values: CDR1 MGHRA, CDR2 YSYEKL. The CDR3 has 15 residues. With 4 bases clipped from V and 3 bases from J, the junction kept 5 bases outside the gene matches. The CDR3 loop is CASSRAGESYNEQFF. The CDR3, as DNA: TGCGCCAGCAGCCGAGCGGGAGAAAGCTACAATGAGCAGTTCTTC.

This clonotype was observed many times. This chain uses TRBV7-9 with TRBJ1-5, with 8 positions matching TRBD1. The CDR3 spans 15 residues. The V gene's germline CDR1 is SEHNR and CDR2 FQNEAQ (reference sequence). Losses at the gene ends were 5 bases for V and 2 bases for J; bases not matched to a gene: 5. The CDR3: CASSVSGQGNQPQHF. CDR3 nucleotide sequence: TGTGCCAGCAGCGTCTCGGGACAGGGCAATCAGCCCCAGCATTTT.

The chain is built from TRBV2 and TRBJ1-4; D is perhaps TRBD1 (5 bases). Germline assignment: CDR1 SNHLY and CDR2 FYNNEI. CDR3 size: 15 residues. The germline V and J ends were trimmed by 4 bases and 6 bases, with 15 bases remaining between them. This CDR3 reads CASSGGRGLDEKLFF. CDR3 nucleotide sequence: TGTGCCAGCAGTGGGGGCCGGGGACTTGATGAAAAACTGTTTTTT.

This clonotype was observed a handful of times. The chain has TRBV4-2 and TRBJ1-4; D remains ambiguous. Germline V gene data show CDR1 as LGHNA and CDR2 as YNFKEQ. V lost 0 bases to trimming and J lost 8 bases, with 13 bases between them. The CDR3 consists of 15 residues. The CDR3 reads CASSQEGQNIEKLFF. The CDR3 region has the DNA TGTGCCAGCAGCCAAGAAGGGCAGAATATCGAAAAACTGTTTTTT.

The chain combines TRBV4-1 with TRBJ2-3; no clear D gene. This CDR3 is built from 13 residues. V was pared by 4 bases and J by 6 bases, with 11 bases between. The germline gives CDR1 MGHRA, CDR2 YSYEKL. CDR3 in amino acids: CASSPYPPDTQYF. As DNA, the CDR3 is TGCGCCAGCAGCCCCTACCCCCCCGATACGCAGTATTTT.

V and J are TRBV19 and TRBJ2-5; D call uncertain. Germline V gives CDR1 LNHDA, CDR2 SQIVND (reference sequence). V shed 5 bases and J shed 0 bases, with 13 bases lying between them. The CDR3 extends over 15 amino acids. The CDR3 region is CASSFPGEHQETQYF. The CDR3 DNA reads TGTGCCAGTAGTTTCCCCGGCGAGCACCAAGAGACCCAGTACTTC.

This clonotype was counted a few times. The chain couples TRBV6-5 to TRBJ1-4; the match to TRBD1 covers 7 bases. Germline loops: CDR1 MNHEY, CDR2 SVGAGI. The CDR3 loop spans 15 amino acids. The V and J ends lost 1 base and 5 bases, in that order; junction bases with no gene match: 4. The CDR3 DNA reads TGTGCCAGCAGTTACTGGGGACAGAAGAATGAAAAACTGTTTTTT. Translation gives CASSYWGQKNEKLFF.

The CDR3 nucleotides are TGCGCCAGCAGACCTTCTGGAAACTCTGGAAACACCATATATTTT. Translated: CASRPSGNSGNTIYF. This rearrangement joins TRBV10-1 to TRBJ1-3; D gene ambiguous. The CDR3 spans 15 residues. The germline V and J ends were trimmed by 6 bases and 0 bases, with 12 bases remaining between them. Germline V gene data show CDR1 as WNHNN and CDR2 as SYGVQD (reference sequence).

The table lists this clonotype with a few counts. The chain couples TRBV18 to TRBJ2-5; 9 nucleotides align to TRBD1. Losses at the gene ends were 2 bases for V and 5 bases for J; bases not matched to a gene: 3. The CDR3 is 14 amino acids. Germline CDR1 KGHSH, CDR2 LQKENI. The CDR3 loop reads CASSPSGQGETQYF. DNA for the CDR3: TGTGCCAGCTCACCATCGGGACAGGGTGAGACCCAGTACTTC.

This clonotype was seen repeatedly, ten times or more. The rearrangement joins TRBV7-8 to TRBJ1-1, with 8 bases aligning to TRBD1. This CDR3 region has 15 residues. V was clipped by 2 bases and J by 0 bases; unmatched bases: 2. Germline values: CDR1 SGHVS, CDR2 FQNEAQ. For the CDR3, the DNA is TGTGCCAGCAGCTTACAGGGACAGGTGAACACTGAAGCTTTCTTT. It specifies CASSLQGQVNTEAFF.

This rearrangement joins TRBV13 to TRBJ2-7; D possibly corresponds to TRBD1 (5 bases). Trimming shortened V by 8 bases and J by 4 bases, and 15 bases separated the two germline ends. Germline-derived CDR1 and CDR2 are PRHDT and FYEKMQ (reference sequence). This CDR3 is built from 13 residues. This chain's CDR3 is CASGQGEAYEQYF. The DNA of the CDR3 is TGTGCCAGCGGGCAGGGTGAGGCGTACGAGCAGTACTTC.

This clonotype turned up a few times. The V gene is TRBV24-1, the J gene TRBJ1-5; no clear D gene. Looked up from germline, CDR1 is KGHDR and CDR2 is SFDVKD. The CDR3 is made up of 16 amino acids. Trimming left V 4 bases short and J 0 bases short, with 12 bases between. The CDR3 DNA follows: TGTGCCACCAGTGACCCCAAGGAGAGTAGCAATCAGCCCCAGCATTTT. Amino acid sequence: CATSDPKESSNQPQHF.

This clonotype came up many times. The chain uses TRBV12-3 or TRBV12-4 and TRBJ2-5; 12 bases map to TRBD2. V dropped 6 bases and J dropped 4; count of bases not matched to a gene: 3. This CDR3 is built from 14 residues. The CDR3 DNA reads TGTGCCAGCAGGTTGACTAGCGGGGGAGAGACCCAGTACTTC. This translates into CASRLTSGGETQYF.

The sample holds a few counts of this clonotype. Since a much larger clone is just one base distant, this may be a read error. V gene TRBV6-2 or TRBV6-3 combines with J gene TRBJ2-1, with 9 bases identical to TRBD1. This CDR3 region has 15 residues. Germline CDR1 and CDR2: MNHEY and SVGEGT. In nucleotides, the CDR3 is TGTGCCAGCAGTCAGGGGGACAGGGTGGTCAATGGGCAGTTCTTC. This codes for CASSQGDRVVNGQFF.

This chain uses TRBV5-1 with TRBJ2-2, with 7 bases lining up with TRBD1. Germline V lookup: CDR1 SGHRS, CDR2 YFSETQ. The junction had 4 bases not matched to a gene; V was cut back by 0 bases and J by 5 bases. The CDR3 is made up of 15 amino acids. The CDR3 sequence: CASSLVTGMTGELFF. The CDR3 DNA reads TGCGCCAGCAGCTTGGTGACAGGGATGACCGGGGAGCTGTTTTTT.

At least ten counts were recorded for this clonotype. The V call is TRBV30, the J call TRBJ2-5; possible D gene TRBD1, 6 bases. This CDR3 contains 13 residues. Looked up from germline, CDR1 is GTSNPN and CDR2 is SVGIG (reference sequence). V was cut by 3 bases and J by 1 base, with 9 bases left in between. CDR3 bases: TGTGCCTGGAGGGGACACATCCAAGAGACCCAGTACTTC. Translation: CAWRGHIQETQYF.

The chain has TRBV4-2 and TRBJ2-1; TRBD2 matches 12 bases. CDR1 and CDR2 (germline): LGHNA, YNFKEQ. CDR3 length equals 16 residues. V lost 3 bases and J lost 4; bases outside the gene matches: 4. CDR3 nucleotides: TGTGCCAGCAGCCACACCGGGACTAGCGGGTACAATGAGCAGTTCTTC. This gives the protein CASSHTGTSGYNEQFF.

This clonotype was counted many times. This rearrangement joins TRBV11-2 to TRBJ2-5; 8 nucleotides match TRBD1. This CDR3 spans 15 amino acids. With 1 base clipped from V and 4 bases from J, the junction kept 5 bases outside the gene matches. The germline gives CDR1 SGHAT, CDR2 FQNNGV. The CDR3 sequence is CASSLGAGGVETQYF. The CDR3 DNA reads TGTGCCAGCAGCTTAGGGGCAGGGGGCGTAGAGACCCAGTACTTC.

The CDR3 loop is CSVEGQVRGDTQYF. As DNA, the CDR3 is TGCAGCGTTGAAGGACAGGTTCGTGGAGATACGCAGTATTTT. The chain links TRBV29-1 to TRBJ2-3, with a possible D match to TRBD1 (6 bases). The CDR3 is 14 amino acids. The germline V gene has CDR1 SQVTM and CDR2 ANQGSEA. The V end was cut by 1 base, the J end by 5 bases, with 13 bases between.

This clonotype was observed a handful of times. V gene TRBV29-1 combines with J gene TRBJ2-7, with D tentatively TRBD1 (5 bases). Germline CDR1 SQVTM, CDR2 ANQGSEA. The CDR3 is 11 amino acids. The V gene lost 3 bases and the J gene lost 5 bases, with 8 bases spanning the gap. The CDR3 reads CSVDIRDEQYF. DNA for the CDR3: TGCAGCGTTGATATCAGGGACGAGCAGTACTTC.

The J gene is TRBJ1-3, the V gene TRBV20-1; D uncertain. Germline V gene data show CDR1 as DFQATT and CDR2 as SNEGSKA (reference sequence). Deletions cut 6 bases from V and 2 bases from J, with 5 bases between. This CDR3 region has 11 residues. CDR3 DNA sequence: TGCAGTGCAAAAACTGGAAACACCATATATTTT. It specifies CSAKTGNTIYF.